These 27 T cell receptor beta chains came from one sample sequenced in a study of shared clonotypes between healthy human individuals. Terminally differentiated effector memory CD45RA+ cells were excluded from the naive CD8 cells, which were CD45RO-negative and positively selected for CCR7. Assay: immunoSEQ multiplex PCR; the TCRdb copy retains only in-frame clones and omits some. The sample has around 2.1 million clones; about 93% are singletons. Material: naive CD8+ T cells from PBMCs. The receptor set was obtained from a man aged 18 to 35 in good health. Some clones in this sample may be carry-over from other donors' samples.

The genes are TRBV27 and TRBJ2-7; 7 nucleotides align to TRBD1. Trimming removed 0 bases from V and 2 bases from J; junction bases left unmatched: 10. The CDR3 is made up of 17 amino acids. Germline CDR1 MNHEY, CDR2 SMNVEV (reference sequence). The CDR3 DNA reads TGTGCCAGCAGTTTATCGGTTGGGACAGCGCTTACCTACGAGCAGTACTTC. This encodes CASSLSVGTALTYEQYF.

V gene TRBV28 combines with J gene TRBJ1-6; D call uncertain. The V gene's germline CDR1 is MDHEN and CDR2 SYDVKM. V gave up 10 bases and J gave up 11 bases, with 12 bases separating them. CDR3 size: 11 residues. The CDR3 DNA sequence: TGTGCCACCAATTCAGGAGCACCCCTCCACTTT. It encodes CATNSGAPLHF.

The chain employs TRBV10-3 and TRBJ1-6; unclear D gene. Germline assignment: CDR1 ENHRY and CDR2 SYGVKD. The CDR3 is made up of 14 amino acids. V gave up 11 bases and J gave up 5 bases, with 16 bases separating them. CDR3 loop: CASNLGANNSPLHF. DNA for the CDR3: TGTGCCTCCAACCTAGGCGCGAATAATTCACCCCTCCACTTT.

The chain carries TRBV5-1 and TRBJ2-5; maybe TRBD2 (6 bases). The germline CDR1 and CDR2 sequences are SGHRS and YFSETQ. Deletions cut 6 bases from V and 2 bases from J, with 14 bases between. This CDR3 comprises 14 residues. Written as DNA, the CDR3 is TGCGCCAGCATAGAAGGTGGAGGGCAAGAGACCCAGTACTTC. It encodes CASIEGGGQETQYF.

The chain uses TRBV11-3 and TRBJ2-2, with a tentative D call TRBD1 (6 bases). Germline CDR1 and CDR2: SGHNT and YENEEA. V shed 5 bases and J shed 10 bases, with 17 bases lying between them. This CDR3 has 14 amino acids. The CDR3 region has the DNA TGTGCCAGCAGCCACCGGGACAATCCCCCGGAGCTGTTTTTT. Translating it yields CASSHRDNPPELFF.

There are a few counts of this clone. The V gene is TRBV28, the J gene TRBJ1-1, with D possibly matching TRBD1 (5 bases). Trimming removed 6 bases from V and 5 bases from J, with 13 bases in between. The CDR3 runs to 13 residues. Looked up from germline, CDR1 is MDHEN and CDR2 is SYDVKM. The CDR3 sequence: CASSFGRVTEAFF. The CDR3 coding sequence is TGTGCCAGCAGCTTTGGCAGGGTAACTGAAGCTTTCTTT.

The chain employs TRBV7-8 and TRBJ2-5; TRBD2 agrees at 10 bases. V shed 4 bases and J 0 bases; nucleotides not matched to a gene: 2. This CDR3 has 15 amino acids. Germline lookup yields CDR1 SGHVS and CDR2 FQNEAQ. The CDR3 loop is CASSWGLAYQETQYF. CDR3 bases: TGTGCCAGCAGCTGGGGACTAGCGTACCAAGAGACCCAGTACTTC.

The chain couples TRBV6-5 to TRBJ1-5, with D possibly being TRBD1 (6 bases). The CDR3 covers 13 residues. Trimming took off 7 bases at V and 7 bases at J, with 14 bases between the two ends. Germline V lookup: CDR1 MNHEY, CDR2 SVGAGI. This CDR3 reads CASTGGARQPQHF. The DNA for the CDR3 is TGTGCCAGCACTGGGGGGGCAAGGCAGCCCCAGCATTTT.

The rearrangement links TRBV19 to TRBJ2-2; no reliable D call. V was cut by 6 bases and J by 2 bases, with 22 bases left in between. CDR3 length: 18 residues. The germline V gene encodes CDR1 LNHDA and CDR2 SQIVND (reference sequence). This CDR3 is CASRALWAALTNTGELFF. The DNA of the CDR3 is TGTGCCAGTAGGGCCCTTTGGGCGGCGCTGACTAACACCGGGGAGCTGTTTTTT.

CDR3 sequence: CASSLGTGLNEQYF. DNA for the CDR3: TGTGCCAGCAGCTTAGGAACAGGGCTTAACGAGCAGTACTTC. The chain employs TRBV11-2 and TRBJ2-7; D is possibly TRBD1 (6 bases). The germline gives CDR1 SGHAT, CDR2 FQNNGV. V lost 1 base and J 5 bases, leaving 12 bases between the germline ends. The CDR3 sequence is 14 residues long.

The V gene is TRBV18, the J gene TRBJ2-1; 12 bases match TRBD2. Germline lookup yields CDR1 KGHSH and CDR2 LQKENI. CDR3 size: 16 residues. Trimming removed 5 bases from V and 0 bases from J; junction bases left unmatched: 2. The CDR3 here is CASSLTSGSSYNEQFF. The CDR3 coding sequence is TGTGCCAGCTCATTGACTAGCGGGAGCTCCTACAATGAGCAGTTCTTC.

This clone appeared once. Other DNA sequences in the sample encode the same CDR3. This chain joins TRBV27 and TRBJ1-1, with D maybe TRBD1 (5 bases). The V end lost 3 bases, the J end lost 2 bases, and 10 bases lay between the germline ends. Germline loops: CDR1 MNHEY, CDR2 SMNVEV (reference sequence). This CDR3 comprises 14 residues. CDR3: CASSFVGGNTEAFF. The CDR3 bases are TGTGCCAGCAGTTTTGTGGGGGGAAACACTGAAGCTTTCTTT.

The genes are TRBV19 and TRBJ1-2; 10 bases match TRBD1. CDR3 size: 16 residues. With V trimmed by 2 bases and J by 6 bases, 9 bases remained unmatched. In germline, CDR1 is LNHDA, CDR2 SQIVND (reference sequence). CDR3 in DNA: TGTGCCAGTAGTATAAGGGGGACAGGGGACGAAGATGGCTACACCTTC. It translates to CASSIRGTGDEDGYTF.

In this sample, this clone turned up once. The chain couples TRBV7-3 to TRBJ2-2; the match to TRBD2 covers 7 bases. The CDR3 consists of 14 residues. The germline CDR1 and CDR2 sequences are SGHTA and FQGTGA. Losses at the gene ends were 3 bases for V and 10 bases for J; bases not matched to a gene: 8. DNA of the CDR3: TGTGCCAGCAGCTTGGGAGGGTTCGACGTGGAGCTGTTTTTT. It translates to CASSLGGFDVELFF.

The J gene is TRBJ1-1, the V gene TRBV20-1; the D is unclear. The V and J ends lost 3 bases and 4 bases respectively, with 6 bases between them. The CDR3 has 11 residues. Germline CDR1 DFQATT, CDR2 SNEGSKA (reference sequence). CDR3 nucleotides: TGCAGTGCTAGCTCCGGCACTGAAGCTTTCTTT. Translation: CSASSGTEAFF.

This sequence joins TRBV5-6 and TRBJ2-7; 7 bases map to TRBD1. Losses at the gene ends were 4 bases for V and 5 bases for J; bases not matched to a gene: 3. The CDR3 is 12 residues long. In germline, CDR1 is SGHDT, CDR2 YYEEEE. The CDR3 reads CASSGQEDEQYF. The CDR3, as DNA: TGTGCCAGCAGCGGACAGGAGGACGAGCAGTACTTC.

In the case of this clone: This sample also contains other DNA sequences that code for the same CDR3. The V and J genes are TRBV27 and TRBJ2-7; 9 bases are shared with TRBD2. V trimming: 2 bases; J trimming: 3 bases; junction bases outside the gene matches: 5. This CDR3 has 15 residues. Looked up from germline, CDR1 is MNHEY and CDR2 is SMNVEV (reference sequence). The CDR3 DNA reads as TGTGCCAGCAGTTTAAGGCTAGCGGGGCACTACGAGCAGTACTTC. It codes for CASSLRLAGHYEQYF.

This sequence joins TRBV7-9 and TRBJ1-6; D unresolved. This CDR3 is 15 amino acids long. V was clipped by 4 bases and J by 9 bases, with 16 bases between them. CDR1 and CDR2 (germline): SEHNR, FQNEAQ (reference sequence). In DNA, the CDR3 is TGTGCCAGCAGCTCCTTGAACGCGGCAAGTTCACCCCTCCACTTT. Translation gives CASSSLNAASSPLHF. The variable domain in full, completed from reference TRBV7-9 and TRBJ1-6, reads DTGVSQNPRHKITKRGQNVTFRCDPISEHNRLYWYRQTLGQGPEFLTYFQNEAQLEKSRLLSDRFSAERPKGSFSTLEIQRTEQGDSAMYLCASSSLNAASSPLHFGNGTRLTVT.

The chain's CDR3 is CSDGGQGEFF. CDR3 DNA sequence: TGCAGCGATGGGGGACAGGGTGAATTCTTT. The V gene is TRBV29-1, the J gene TRBJ1-1; 9 bases agree with TRBD1. J lost 14 bases, V lost 7 bases, and 8 bases had no gene match. The CDR3 runs to 10 residues. CDR1 is SQVTM and CDR2 is ANQGSEA in the germline V gene.

The rearrangement uses TRBV2 and TRBJ2-7; D gene uncertain. CDR3 size: 11 residues. The V end was cut by 3 bases, the J end by 9 bases, with 9 bases between. The germline CDR1 and CDR2 sequences are SNHLY and FYNNEI. CDR3 protein: CASSDPLVQYF. The CDR3 DNA sequence: TGTGCCAGCAGTGACCCGTTGGTGCAGTACTTC.

The chain links TRBV27 to TRBJ2-2; no reliable D call. Germline assignment: CDR1 MNHEY and CDR2 SMNVEV (reference sequence). Trimming shortened V by 1 base and J by 7 bases, and 16 bases separated the two germline ends. The length of the CDR3 is 16 residues. The CDR3 sequence is CASSLFTDSPFGELFF. CDR3 DNA sequence: TGTGCCAGCAGTTTATTCACAGATAGTCCCTTCGGGGAGCTGTTTTTT.

V usage is TRBV5-5 and J usage is TRBJ1-5; D unclear. V shed 4 bases and J shed 0 bases, with 14 bases lying between them. This CDR3 is built from 16 residues. The germline gives CDR1 SGHKS, CDR2 YYEKEE (reference sequence). The CDR3 is CASSADGAISNQPQHF. CDR3 nucleotide sequence: TGTGCCAGCAGCGCCGACGGTGCCATTAGCAATCAGCCCCAGCATTTT.

The chain is built from TRBV5-1 and TRBJ2-7; D is unclear. With 0 bases removed from V and 6 bases from J, the gap between germline ends came to 10 bases. CDR3 length: 13 amino acids. CDR1 and CDR2 (germline): SGHRS, YFSETQ. The CDR3 spells CASSLEAAPEQYF. The CDR3, as DNA: TGCGCCAGCAGCTTGGAAGCAGCTCCCGAGCAGTACTTC.

The chain joins TRBV6-1 to TRBJ1-5; no clear D gene. Between the trimmed V and J ends, which lost 4 bases and 0 bases, there was a span of 16 bases. The CDR3 has 17 residues. The germline gives CDR1 MNHNS, CDR2 SASEGT. This CDR3 is CASSGISTVYSNQPQHF. The CDR3 DNA sequence: TGTGCCAGCAGTGGGATCTCGACCGTGTATAGCAATCAGCCCCAGCATTTT.

This sequence joins TRBV5-1 and TRBJ2-2, with D uncertain. CDR3 size: 14 residues. V lost 10 bases to trimming and J lost 5 bases, with 18 bases between them. Germline lookup yields CDR1 SGHRS and CDR2 YFSETQ. CDR3 DNA: TGCGCCGAAAGAATTGGGGATGGAACCGGGGAGCTGTTTTTT. Protein sequence: CAERIGDGTGELFF. The full variable domain, rest sourced from reference TRBV5-1 and TRBJ2-2, is KAGVTQTPRYLIKTRGQQVTLSCSPISGHRSVSWYQQTPGQGLQFLFEYFSETQRNKGNFPGRFSGRQFSNSRSEMNVSTLELGDSALYLCAERIGDGTGELFFGEGSRLTVL.

CDR3 DNA: TGTGCCAGCAGTTCGGACGACTACGAGCAGTACTTC. It translates to CASSSDDYEQYF. The J gene is TRBJ2-5, the V gene TRBV5-6; D gene uncertain. The closer fit of TRBJ2-7 to the DNA end suggests the J call may be wrong. The CDR3 length is 12 residues. Germline CDR1 and CDR2: SGHDT and YYEEEE.

As concerns this clone: Other DNA sequences from this sample encode an identical CDR3 as well. This sequence joins TRBV6-1 and TRBJ2-7; 7 bases align to TRBD1. Germline V lookup: CDR1 MNHNS, CDR2 SASEGT. The CDR3 extends over 12 amino acids. Trimming cost V 4 bases and J 3 bases; bases outside gene matches: 0. The CDR3 is CASSGTGYEQYF. In DNA, the CDR3 is TGTGCCAGCAGTGGGACAGGCTACGAGCAGTACTTC.